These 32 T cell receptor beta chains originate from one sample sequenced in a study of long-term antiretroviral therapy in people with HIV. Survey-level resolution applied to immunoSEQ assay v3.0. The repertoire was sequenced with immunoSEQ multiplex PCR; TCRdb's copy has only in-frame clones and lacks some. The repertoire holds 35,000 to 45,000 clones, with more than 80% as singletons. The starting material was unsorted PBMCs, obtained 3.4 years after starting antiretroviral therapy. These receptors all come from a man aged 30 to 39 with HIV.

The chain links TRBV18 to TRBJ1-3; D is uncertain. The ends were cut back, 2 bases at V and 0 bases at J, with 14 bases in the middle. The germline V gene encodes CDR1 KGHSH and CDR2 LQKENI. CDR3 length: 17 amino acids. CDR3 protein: CASSPRAVLDSGNTIYF. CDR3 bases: TGTGCCAGCTCACCAAGGGCAGTTTTAGACTCTGGAAACACCATATATTTT. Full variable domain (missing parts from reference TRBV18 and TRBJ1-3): NAGVMQNPRHLVRRRGQEARLRCSPMKGHSHVYWYRQLPEEGLKFMVYLQKENIIDESGMPKERFSAEFPKEGPSILRIQQVVRGDSAAYFCASSPRAVLDSGNTIYFGEGSWLTVV.

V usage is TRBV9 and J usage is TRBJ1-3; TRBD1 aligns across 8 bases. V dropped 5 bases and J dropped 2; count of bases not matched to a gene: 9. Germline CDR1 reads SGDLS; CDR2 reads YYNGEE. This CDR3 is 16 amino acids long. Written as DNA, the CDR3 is TGTGCCAGCAGTGATACCCAGGGGGCGCCTGGAAACACCATATATTTT. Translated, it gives CASSDTQGAPGNTIYF.

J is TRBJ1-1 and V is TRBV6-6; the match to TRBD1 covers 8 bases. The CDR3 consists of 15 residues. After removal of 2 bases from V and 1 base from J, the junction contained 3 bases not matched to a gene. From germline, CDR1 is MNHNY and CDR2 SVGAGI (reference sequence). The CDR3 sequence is CASSYLGQGNTEAFF. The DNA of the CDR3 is TGTGCCAGCAGTTACCTAGGACAGGGGAACACTGAAGCTTTCTTT.

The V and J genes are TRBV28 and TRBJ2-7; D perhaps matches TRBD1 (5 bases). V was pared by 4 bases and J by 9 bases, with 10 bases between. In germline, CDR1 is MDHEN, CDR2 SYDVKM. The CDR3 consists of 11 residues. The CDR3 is CASSWGPAQYF. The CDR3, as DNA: TGTGCCAGCAGTTGGGGCCCCGCGCAGTACTTC.

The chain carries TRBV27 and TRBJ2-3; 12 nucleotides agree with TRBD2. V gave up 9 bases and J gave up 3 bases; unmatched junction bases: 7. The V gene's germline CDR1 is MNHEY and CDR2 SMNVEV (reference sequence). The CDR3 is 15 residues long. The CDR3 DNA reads TGTGCCAGTATGGGACTAGCGGGTCATACAGATACGCAGTATTTT. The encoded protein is CASMGLAGHTDTQYF.

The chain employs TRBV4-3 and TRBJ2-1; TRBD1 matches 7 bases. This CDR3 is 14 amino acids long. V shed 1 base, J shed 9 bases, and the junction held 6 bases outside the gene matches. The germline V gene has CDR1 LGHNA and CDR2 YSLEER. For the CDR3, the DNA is TGCGCCAGCAGCCAAGTTTTAGGGGGCAGTGAGCAGTTCTTC. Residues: CASSQVLGGSEQFF.

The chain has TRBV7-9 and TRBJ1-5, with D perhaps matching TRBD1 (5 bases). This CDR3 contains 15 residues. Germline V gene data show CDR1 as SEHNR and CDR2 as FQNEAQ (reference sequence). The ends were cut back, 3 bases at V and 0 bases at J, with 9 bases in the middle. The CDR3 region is CASSLGGYSNQPQHF. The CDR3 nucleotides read TGTGCCAGCAGCTTGGGGGGGTATAGCAATCAGCCCCAGCATTTT.

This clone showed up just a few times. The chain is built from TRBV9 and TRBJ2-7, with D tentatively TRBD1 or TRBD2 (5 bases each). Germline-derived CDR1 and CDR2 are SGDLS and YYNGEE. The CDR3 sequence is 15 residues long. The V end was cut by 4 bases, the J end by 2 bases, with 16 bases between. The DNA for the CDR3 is TGTGCCAGCAGCCTCACCGACGGGGCACCCTACGAGCAGTACTTC. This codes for CASSLTDGAPYEQYF.

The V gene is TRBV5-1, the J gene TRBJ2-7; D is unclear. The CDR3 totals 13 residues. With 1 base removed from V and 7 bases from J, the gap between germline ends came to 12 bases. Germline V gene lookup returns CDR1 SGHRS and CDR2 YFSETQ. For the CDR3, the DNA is TGCGCCAGCAGCTTGACAGATCCCTCTGAGCAGTACTTC. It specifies CASSLTDPSEQYF.

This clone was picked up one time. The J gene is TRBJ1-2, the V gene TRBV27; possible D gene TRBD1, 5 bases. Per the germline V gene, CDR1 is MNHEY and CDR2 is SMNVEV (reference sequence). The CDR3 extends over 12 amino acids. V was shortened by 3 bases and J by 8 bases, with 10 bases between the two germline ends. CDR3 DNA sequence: TGTGCCAGCAGTTTTCGGGGCGGGGGCTACACCTTC. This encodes CASSFRGGGYTF.

The CDR3 protein is CASSLTSTGMYGYTF. CDR3 DNA sequence: TGTGCCAGCAGTCTTACCTCGACAGGGATGTATGGCTACACCTTC. The chain carries TRBV28 and TRBJ1-2, with 7 positions matching TRBD1. CDR1 is MDHEN, CDR2 SYDVKM, per germline. The trim removed 5 bases at V and 5 bases at J, leaving 11 bases unmatched. There are 15 residues in the CDR3.

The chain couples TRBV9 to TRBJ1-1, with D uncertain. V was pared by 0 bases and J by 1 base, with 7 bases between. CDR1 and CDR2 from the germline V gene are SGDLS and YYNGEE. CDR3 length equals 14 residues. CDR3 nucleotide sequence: TGTGCCAGCAGCGTAGTCCCCGAGAACACTGAAGCTTTCTTT. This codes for CASSVVPENTEAFF.

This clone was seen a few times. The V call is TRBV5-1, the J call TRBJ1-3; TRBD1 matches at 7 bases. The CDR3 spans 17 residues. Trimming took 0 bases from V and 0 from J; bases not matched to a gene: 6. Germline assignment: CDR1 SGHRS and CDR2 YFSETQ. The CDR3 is CASSLATGSSSGNTIYF. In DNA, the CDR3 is TGCGCCAGCAGCTTGGCGACAGGGTCGAGCTCTGGAAACACCATATATTTT.

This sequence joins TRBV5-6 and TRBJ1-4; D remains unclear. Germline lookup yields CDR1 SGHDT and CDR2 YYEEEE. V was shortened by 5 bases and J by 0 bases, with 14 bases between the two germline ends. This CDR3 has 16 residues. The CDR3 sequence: CASSRGLGSTNEKLFF. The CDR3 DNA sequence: TGTGCCAGCAGTCGGGGTCTGGGATCAACTAATGAAAAACTGTTTTTT.

The CDR3, as DNA: TGTGCCAGTAGCAGACAGTATGACTACGAGCAGTACTTC. It encodes CASSRQYDYEQYF. The chain combines TRBV19 with TRBJ2-7, with D possibly TRBD1 on 5 matching bases. Trimming took 6 bases from V and 3 from J, leaving 12 bases between them. The CDR3 is 13 amino acids. The germline V gene encodes CDR1 LNHDA and CDR2 SQIVND (reference sequence).

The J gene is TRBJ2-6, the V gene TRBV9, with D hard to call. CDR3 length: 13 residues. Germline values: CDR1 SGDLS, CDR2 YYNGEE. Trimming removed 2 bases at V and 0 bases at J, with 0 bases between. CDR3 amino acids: CASSVSGANVLTF. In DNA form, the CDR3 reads TGTGCCAGCAGCGTCTCTGGGGCCAACGTCCTGACTTTC.

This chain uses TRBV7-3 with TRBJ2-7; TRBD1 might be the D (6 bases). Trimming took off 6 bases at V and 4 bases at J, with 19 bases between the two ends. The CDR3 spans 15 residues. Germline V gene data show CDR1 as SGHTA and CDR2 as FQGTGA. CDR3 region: CASSREKDSFYEQYF. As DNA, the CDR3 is TGTGCCAGCAGTCGCGAGAAGGACAGTTTTTACGAGCAGTACTTC.

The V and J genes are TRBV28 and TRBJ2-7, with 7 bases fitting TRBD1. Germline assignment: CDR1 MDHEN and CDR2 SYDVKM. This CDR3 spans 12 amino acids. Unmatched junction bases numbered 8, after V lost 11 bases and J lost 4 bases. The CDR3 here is CASKGARYEQYF. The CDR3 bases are TGTGCCTCGAAGGGGGCGCGGTACGAGCAGTACTTC.

Written as DNA, the CDR3 is TGTGCCAGCAGTCCTATTCTGGGCACTGAAGCTTTCTTT. It specifies CASSPILGTEAFF. V gene TRBV28 combines with J gene TRBJ1-1; D gene uncertain. The CDR3 has 13 residues. Germline CDR1 is MDHEN and CDR2 is SYDVKM. V was shortened by 5 bases and J by 4 bases, with 11 bases between the two germline ends.

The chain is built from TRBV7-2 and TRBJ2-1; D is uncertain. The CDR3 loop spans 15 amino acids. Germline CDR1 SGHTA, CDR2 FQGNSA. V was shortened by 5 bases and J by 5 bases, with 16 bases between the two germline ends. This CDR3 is CASSPRLVWDNEQFF. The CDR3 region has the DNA TGTGCCAGCAGCCCGCGATTGGTGTGGGACAATGAGCAGTTCTTC.

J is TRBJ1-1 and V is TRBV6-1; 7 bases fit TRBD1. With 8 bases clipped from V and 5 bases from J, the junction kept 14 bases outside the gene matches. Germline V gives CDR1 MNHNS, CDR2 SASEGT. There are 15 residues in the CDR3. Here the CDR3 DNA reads TGTGCCAGCCTCCTGACAGGGTGGTTGGTTACTGAAGCTTTCTTT. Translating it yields CASLLTGWLVTEAFF.

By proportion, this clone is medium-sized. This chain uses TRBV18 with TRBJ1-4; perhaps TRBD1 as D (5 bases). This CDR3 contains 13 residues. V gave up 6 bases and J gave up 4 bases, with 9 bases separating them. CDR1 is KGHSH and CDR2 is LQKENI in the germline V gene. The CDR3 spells CASSGGNNEKLFF. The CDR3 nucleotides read TGTGCCAGCTCCGGGGGTAATAATGAAAAACTGTTTTTT. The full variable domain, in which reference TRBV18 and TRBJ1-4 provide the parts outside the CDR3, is NAGVMQNPRHLVRRRGQEARLRCSPMKGHSHVYWYRQLPEEGLKFMVYLQKENIIDESGMPKERFSAEFPKEGPSILRIQQVVRGDSAAYFCASSGGNNEKLFFGSGTQLSVL.

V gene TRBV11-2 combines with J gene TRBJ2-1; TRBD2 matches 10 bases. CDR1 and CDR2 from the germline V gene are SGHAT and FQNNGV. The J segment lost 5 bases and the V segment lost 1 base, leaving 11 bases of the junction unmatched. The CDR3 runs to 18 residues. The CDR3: CASSLGPRGLAINNEQFF. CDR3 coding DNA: TGTGCCAGCAGCTTAGGGCCCCGGGGACTAGCGATCAACAATGAGCAGTTCTTC.

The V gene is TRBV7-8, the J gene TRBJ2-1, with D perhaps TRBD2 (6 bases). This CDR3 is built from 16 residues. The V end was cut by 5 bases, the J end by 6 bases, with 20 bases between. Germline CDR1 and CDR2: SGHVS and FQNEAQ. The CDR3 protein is CASSPSGGNFANEQFF. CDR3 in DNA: TGTGCCAGCAGCCCAAGTGGGGGGAACTTTGCCAATGAGCAGTTCTTC.

CDR3 in amino acids: CASSPGRENIQYF. DNA of the CDR3: TGTGCCAGCAGTCCGGGTCGGGAAAACATTCAGTACTTC. The gene calls are TRBV2 and TRBJ2-4; D call uncertain. Germline V gene sequence: CDR1 SNHLY, CDR2 FYNNEI. The CDR3 has 13 amino acids. Trimming cost V 5 bases and J 5 bases, with 10 bases left between them. The full variable domain, its missing parts supplied by reference TRBV2 and TRBJ2-4, is EPEVTQTPSHQVTQMGQEVILRCVPISNHLYFYWYRQILGQKVEFLVSFYNNEISEKSEIFDDQFSVERPDGSNFTLKIRSTKLEDSAMYFCASSPGRENIQYFGAGTRLSVL.

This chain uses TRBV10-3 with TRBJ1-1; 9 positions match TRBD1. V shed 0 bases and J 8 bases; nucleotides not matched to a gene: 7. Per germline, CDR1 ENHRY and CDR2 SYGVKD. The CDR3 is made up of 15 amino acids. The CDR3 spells CAISESNRDRDEAFF. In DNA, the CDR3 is TGTGCCATCAGTGAGTCGAACCGGGACAGGGACGAAGCTTTCTTT.

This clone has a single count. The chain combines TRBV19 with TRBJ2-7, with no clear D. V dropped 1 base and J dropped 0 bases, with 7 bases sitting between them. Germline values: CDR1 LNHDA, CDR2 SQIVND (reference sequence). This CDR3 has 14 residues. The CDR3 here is CASSIGHSSYEQYF. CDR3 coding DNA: TGTGCCAGTAGTATAGGTCACAGCTCCTACGAGCAGTACTTC.

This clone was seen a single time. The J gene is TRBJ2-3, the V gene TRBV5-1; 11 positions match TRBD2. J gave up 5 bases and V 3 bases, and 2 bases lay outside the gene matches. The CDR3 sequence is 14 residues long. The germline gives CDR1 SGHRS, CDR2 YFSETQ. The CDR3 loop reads CASSSGLAEDTQYF. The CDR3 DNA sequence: TGCGCCAGCAGCTCGGGACTAGCGGAAGATACGCAGTATTTT. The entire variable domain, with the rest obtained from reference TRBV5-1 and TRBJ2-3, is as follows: KAGVTQTPRYLIKTRGQQVTLSCSPISGHRSVSWYQQTPGQGLQFLFEYFSETQRNKGNFPGRFSGRQFSNSRSEMNVSTLELGDSALYLCASSSGLAEDTQYFGPGTRLTVL.

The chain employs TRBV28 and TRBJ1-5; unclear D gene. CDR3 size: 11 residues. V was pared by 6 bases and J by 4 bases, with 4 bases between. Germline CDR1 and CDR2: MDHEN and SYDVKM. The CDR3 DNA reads TGTGCCAGCAGCACAAATCAGCCCCAGCATTTT. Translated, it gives CASSTNQPQHF.

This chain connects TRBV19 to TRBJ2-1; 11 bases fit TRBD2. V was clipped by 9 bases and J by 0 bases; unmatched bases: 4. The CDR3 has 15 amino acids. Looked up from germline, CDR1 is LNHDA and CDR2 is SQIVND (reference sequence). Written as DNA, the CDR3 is TGTGCCAGCACGGGACTAGCGGCCTCCTACAATGAGCAGTTCTTC. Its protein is CASTGLAASYNEQFF.

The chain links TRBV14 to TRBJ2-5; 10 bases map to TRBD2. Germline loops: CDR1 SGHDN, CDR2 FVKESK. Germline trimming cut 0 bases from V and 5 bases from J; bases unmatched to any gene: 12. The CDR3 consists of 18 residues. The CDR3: CASSQDRVAGGRRETQYF. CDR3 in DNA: TGTGCCAGCAGCCAAGATCGGGTAGCGGGAGGCCGGCGGGAGACCCAGTACTTC.

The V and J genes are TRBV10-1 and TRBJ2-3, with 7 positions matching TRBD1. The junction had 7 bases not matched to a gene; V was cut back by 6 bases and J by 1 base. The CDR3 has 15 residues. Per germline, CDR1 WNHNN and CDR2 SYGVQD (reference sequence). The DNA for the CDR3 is TGCGCCAGCAGGAACCGGGACAGAGGCACAGATACGCAGTATTTT. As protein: CASRNRDRGTDTQYF.